The 22 T cell receptor beta chains listed next were all sequenced from one sample in a study. TCRdb itself ran the 5' RACE reads through MiXCR, one entry per CDR3 protein. The sample includes about 64,000 distinct CDR3 sequences, around a fifth of them seen just once. The source material was memory CD4+ T cells sorted from a lymph node. The subset is: memory CD4+ T cells, CD4+CD45RO+CD25-. These receptors were taken from a female donor with breast cancer.

This clonotype was detected a few times. The chain combines TRBV7-9 with TRBJ2-2; D may be TRBD2 (6 bases). The CDR3 loop spans 13 amino acids. V was cut by 8 bases and J by 6 bases, with 13 bases left in between. Germline values: CDR1 SEHNR, CDR2 FQNEAQ (reference sequence). This CDR3 is CASDTSISGELFF. The CDR3 bases are TGTGCCAGCGATACTAGCATCTCCGGGGAGCTGTTTTTT.

The CDR3, as DNA: TGCGCCAGCAGCCAAGATGTCTGGGCAGCCTTCTATGGCTACACCTTC. This translates into CASSQDVWAAFYGYTF. This chain joins TRBV4-3 and TRBJ1-2; no firm D call. Germline V CDR1 and CDR2: LGHNA, YSLEER. The CDR3 runs 16 residues. With 0 bases removed from V and 4 bases from J, the gap between germline ends came to 15 bases.

The V call is TRBV30, the J call TRBJ1-5; tentative D call: TRBD1 (5 bases). CDR1 GTSNPN and CDR2 SVGIG come from the germline V gene (reference sequence). V lost 3 bases and J lost 9, with 15 bases in between. The CDR3 length is 13 residues. CDR3 in amino acids: CAWSLGAVRPQHF. Here the CDR3 DNA reads TGTGCCTGGAGCCTCGGGGCCGTAAGGCCCCAGCATTTT. The full variable domain, with the rest looked up from reference TRBV30 and TRBJ1-5, is SQTIHQWPATLVQPVGSPLSLECTVEGTSNPNLYWYRQAAGRGLQLLFYSVGIGQISSEVPQNLSASRPQDRQFILSSKKLLLSDSGFYLCAWSLGAVRPQHFGDGTRLSIL.

Concerning this clonotype itself: Just one base apart from a much larger clone, this may be a read error. This CDR3 is missing its conserved last phenylalanine or tryptophan, likely due to a read error. The V gene is TRBV7-2, the J gene TRBJ2-7; 8 nucleotides agree with TRBD2. CDR3 length: 14 residues. The junction had 12 bases not matched to a gene; V was cut back by 5 bases and J by 9 bases. CDR1 and CDR2 from the germline V gene are SGHTA and FQGNSA. The CDR3, as DNA: TGTGCCAGCAGCCCCACTAGCGGTCCAGAGGGGCAGTACCTC. Amino acid sequence: CASSPTSGPEGQYL.

This chain uses TRBV18 with TRBJ2-3; no firm D call. The CDR3 loop spans 13 amino acids. Germline V gene lookup returns CDR1 KGHSH and CDR2 LQKENI. V gave up 3 bases and J gave up 6 bases, with 10 bases separating them. In DNA form, the CDR3 reads TGTGCCAGCTCACCCCTTTTCGGGGATACGCAGTATTTT. Amino acids: CASSPLFGDTQYF.

In this sample, this clonotype turned up a few times. The chain links TRBV28 to TRBJ2-7, with 7 bases that match TRBD1. Per germline, CDR1 MDHEN and CDR2 SYDVKM. The CDR3 contains 13 residues. The V gene end was trimmed by 10 bases and the J gene end by 3 bases; junction bases not matched to a gene: 9. CDR3 coding DNA: TGTGCCACCCTCCGGGACAGTGTCTACGAGCAGTACTTC. It codes for CATLRDSVYEQYF. Combining the CDR3 with reference TRBV28 and TRBJ2-7 gives the whole variable domain DVKVTQSSRYLVKRTGEKVFLECVQDMDHENMFWYRQDPGLGLRLIYFSYDVKMKEKGDIPEGYSVSREKKERFSLILESASTNQTSMYLCATLRDSVYEQYFGPGTRLTVT.

This clonotype was seen a single time. Its ends do not fully match the called genes, so a read error is possible. V is TRBV20-1 and J is TRBJ2-7, with TRBD1 matching over 9 bases. CDR1 and CDR2 from the germline V gene are DFQATT and SNEGSKA (reference sequence). The CDR3 is 19 amino acids. The CDR3 protein is CGASGDRGLDLPSSYEQYF. CDR3 in DNA: TGCGGTGCTAGCGGAGACAGGGGGTTAGACCTCCCAAGCTCCTACGAGCAGTACTTC.

This clonotype showed up just a few times. The genes are TRBV11-3 and TRBJ2-1; 8 positions match TRBD2. The V gene's germline CDR1 is SGHNT and CDR2 YENEEA. The CDR3 contains 15 residues. V was pared by 2 bases and J by 7 bases, with 7 bases of the junction left unmatched. The DNA of the CDR3 is TGTGCCAGCAGCTTAACAGCGGGAGAGGAGAATGAGCAGTTCTTC. It codes for CASSLTAGEENEQFF.

This clonotype turned up a few times. The chain employs TRBV12-3 or TRBV12-4 and TRBJ2-2, with 13 bases matching TRBD2. The CDR3 consists of 16 residues. The trim removed 5 bases at V and 6 bases at J, leaving 6 bases unmatched. The CDR3 DNA sequence: TGTGCCAGCAGTATCGAGACTAGCGGGGGGTCCGGGGAGCTGTTTTTT. Residues: CASSIETSGGSGELFF.

This clonotype showed up many times. J is TRBJ2-2 and V is TRBV5-5, with D unclear. The germline gives CDR1 SGHKS, CDR2 YYEKEE (reference sequence). The CDR3 covers 14 residues. Trimming shortened V by 1 base and J by 6 bases, and 10 bases separated the two germline ends. The CDR3 protein is CASSLYTGSGELFF. The DNA for the CDR3 is TGTGCCAGCAGCTTGTATACCGGGTCCGGGGAGCTGTTTTTT.

J is TRBJ2-7 and V is TRBV6-2 or TRBV6-3; TRBD1 is a possible D gene (5 bases). The germline V and J ends were trimmed by 6 bases and 6 bases, with 15 bases remaining between them. Germline V gene lookup returns CDR1 MNHEY and CDR2 SVGEGT. The CDR3 runs to 13 residues. The CDR3 sequence is CASSQAGSGEQYF. DNA of the CDR3: TGTGCCAGCAGCCAGGCAGGGTCAGGCGAGCAGTACTTC.

The chain recombines TRBV7-2 with TRBJ2-3; possibly TRBD2 for D (6 bases). The CDR3 is 16 amino acids. In germline, CDR1 is SGHTA, CDR2 FQGNSA. Trimming removed 5 bases from V and 3 bases from J, with 18 bases in between. The CDR3 region has the DNA TGTGCCAGCAGCCCGGGGTGGGCGGGGTCTACAGATACGCAGTATTTT. Its protein product is CASSPGWAGSTDTQYF.

This clonotype came up once. Compared with germline, one end of the junction differs, possibly owing to a read error. This chain joins TRBV6-2 or TRBV6-3 and TRBJ2-4, with 9 bases lining up with TRBD2. Germline V gives CDR1 MNHEY, CDR2 SVGEGT. This CDR3 contains 14 residues. This CDR3 reads CANSSRTSANIQHF. The CDR3 DNA reads TGTGCCAACAGTTCCCGGACTAGCGCAAACATTCAGCACTTC.

Of note for this clonotype: This may arise from a read error, as a much more abundant clone is one base away. This chain joins TRBV5-5 and TRBJ2-1, with no clear D. Germline-derived CDR1 and CDR2 are SGHKS and YYEKEE (reference sequence). Trimming removed 6 bases at V and 6 bases at J, with 16 bases between. This CDR3 spans 14 amino acids. CDR3 region: CASNLRPWGNEQFF. Here the CDR3 DNA reads TGTGCCAGCAACCTCAGACCGTGGGGCAATGAGCAGTTCTTC. Complete variable domain (other parts from reference TRBV5-5 and TRBJ2-1): DAGVTQSPTHLIKTRGQQVTLRCSPISGHKSVSWYQQVLGQGPQFIFQYYEKEERGRGNFPDRFSARQFPNYSSELNVNALLLGDSALYLCASNLRPWGNEQFFGPGTRLTVL.

About this clonotype: Possible read error: a much larger clone is one base away. This rearrangement joins TRBV29-1 to TRBJ2-1; 10 bases are shared with TRBD2. The V segment lost 4 bases and the J segment 6 bases; nucleotides outside the gene matches: 3. CDR1 SQVTM and CDR2 ANQGSEA come from the germline V gene. This CDR3 has 13 amino acids. The CDR3 DNA is TGCAGCGTTGGACGGACTAGCGGCAATGAGCAGTTCTTC. Encoded protein: CSVGRTSGNEQFF.

V is TRBV7-8 and J is TRBJ1-5; weak D call: TRBD1 (6 bases). Germline-derived CDR1 and CDR2 are SGHVS and FQNEAQ. This CDR3 has 16 amino acids. The V end lost 4 bases, the J end lost 3 bases, and 16 bases lay between the germline ends. This chain's CDR3 is CASSSKQGLNNQPQHF. The CDR3 nucleotides read TGTGCCAGCAGCTCAAAACAGGGTCTTAACAATCAGCCCCAGCATTTT.

Details on this clonotype: Possible read error: a much larger clone is one base away. The chain's CDR3 is CATRTLNPYTQYF. Here the CDR3 DNA reads TGTGCCACCCGGACATTGAACCCCTATACGCAGTATTTT. The chain carries TRBV6-2 or TRBV6-3 and TRBJ2-3; a weak D match, TRBD1 (5 bases). V lost 10 bases and J 7 bases, leaving 18 bases between the germline ends. The CDR3 totals 13 residues. Germline-derived CDR1 and CDR2 are MNHEY and SVGEGT.

This clonotype was detected only a few times. The chain is built from TRBV12-3 or TRBV12-4 and TRBJ1-4, with 7 bases fitting TRBD1. This CDR3 is built from 14 residues. The junction had 4 bases not matched to a gene; V was cut back by 3 bases and J by 6 bases. For the CDR3, the DNA is TGTGCCAGCAGTTTGCGGCAGGGGGATGAAAAACTGTTTTTT. Amino acids: CASSLRQGDEKLFF.

CDR3 bases: TGCGCCAGCAGGGAGGGGACAGGCGGAACTAATGAAAAACTGTTTTTT. This translates into CASREGTGGTNEKLFF. This sequence joins TRBV10-2 and TRBJ1-4; 8 bases align to TRBD1. The V gene end was trimmed by 6 bases and the J gene end by 1 base; junction bases not matched to a gene: 7. The CDR3 covers 16 residues. CDR1 is WSHSY, CDR2 SAAADI, per germline.

This clonotype was counted at least ten times. The chain has TRBV7-9 and TRBJ1-2; D perhaps matches TRBD1 (6 bases). CDR1 is SEHNR and CDR2 is FQNEAQ in the germline V gene (reference sequence). The germline V and J ends were trimmed by 5 bases and 2 bases, with 15 bases remaining between them. This CDR3 comprises 15 residues. CDR3 nucleotide sequence: TGTGCCAGCAGCCCTAGCGGGGGCCTCAACTATGGCTACACCTTC. It yields the protein CASSPSGGLNYGYTF.

The rearrangement links TRBV20-1 to TRBJ2-3; 8 bases are a match to TRBD2. From germline, CDR1 is DFQATT and CDR2 SNEGSKA (reference sequence). With V trimmed by 0 bases and J by 6 bases, 5 bases remained unmatched. CDR3 length equals 14 residues. The CDR3 nucleotides read TGCAGTGCTAGAGACCCGCGGGAGGCGGATACGCAGTATTTT. It translates to CSARDPREADTQYF.

This clonotype was found a few times. The chain has TRBV5-1 and TRBJ1-2; TRBD1 aligns across 11 bases. The CDR3 length is 14 residues. V lost 4 bases, J lost 8 bases, and 7 bases stayed unmatched. CDR1 and CDR2 (germline): SGHRS, YFSETQ. The CDR3 sequence is CASSPDRGQWGYTF. CDR3 in DNA: TGCGCCAGCAGCCCGGACAGGGGGCAATGGGGCTACACCTTC.